This T cell receptor (beta chain) stems from a study of PD-L1 blockade in urothelial cancer. At the level of the study: Treatment start was followed by blood analysis at 3 weeks (second dose) and again at 6 weeks. Blood yielded a median of about 150,000 T cells per sample. Whole-study results and caveats: Those with durable benefit had larger increases in tumor-associated blood clones at 3 weeks.

Data came from immunoSEQ multiplex PCR; TCRdb stores just in-frame clones and leaves some out. The repertoire holds just under 40,000 clones, with about 89% as singletons. The trim removed 4 bases at V and 6 bases at J, leaving 8 bases unmatched. There are 15 residues in the CDR3. Germline CDR1 and CDR2: SNHLY and FYNNEI. Concerning this clone: Its antigen is unidentified.

The starting material was PBMCs, obtained around atezolizumab (anti-PD-L1) treatment. The clonotype originates from a man aged 55 to 70 with urothelial cancer. The chain employs TRBV2 and TRBJ2-1; 8 bases agree with TRBD1. In DNA form, the CDR3 reads TGTGCCAGCAGTGCGGACAGGGTGTCCCTCAATGAGCAGTTCTTC. Translated: CASSADRVSLNEQFF.